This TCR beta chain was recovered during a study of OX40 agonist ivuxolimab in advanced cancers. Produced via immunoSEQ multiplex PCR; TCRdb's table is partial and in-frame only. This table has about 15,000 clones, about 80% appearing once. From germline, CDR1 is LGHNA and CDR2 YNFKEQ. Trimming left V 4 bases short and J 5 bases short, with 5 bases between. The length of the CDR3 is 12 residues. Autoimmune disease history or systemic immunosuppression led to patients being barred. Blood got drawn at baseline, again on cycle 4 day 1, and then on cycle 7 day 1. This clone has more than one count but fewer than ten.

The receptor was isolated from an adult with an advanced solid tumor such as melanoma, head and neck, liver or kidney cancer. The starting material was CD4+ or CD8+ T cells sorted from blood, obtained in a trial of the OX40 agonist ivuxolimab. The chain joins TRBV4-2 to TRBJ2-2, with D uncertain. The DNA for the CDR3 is TGTGCCAGCAGCCCGGAAACCGGGGAGCTGTTTTTT. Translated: CASSPETGELFF.